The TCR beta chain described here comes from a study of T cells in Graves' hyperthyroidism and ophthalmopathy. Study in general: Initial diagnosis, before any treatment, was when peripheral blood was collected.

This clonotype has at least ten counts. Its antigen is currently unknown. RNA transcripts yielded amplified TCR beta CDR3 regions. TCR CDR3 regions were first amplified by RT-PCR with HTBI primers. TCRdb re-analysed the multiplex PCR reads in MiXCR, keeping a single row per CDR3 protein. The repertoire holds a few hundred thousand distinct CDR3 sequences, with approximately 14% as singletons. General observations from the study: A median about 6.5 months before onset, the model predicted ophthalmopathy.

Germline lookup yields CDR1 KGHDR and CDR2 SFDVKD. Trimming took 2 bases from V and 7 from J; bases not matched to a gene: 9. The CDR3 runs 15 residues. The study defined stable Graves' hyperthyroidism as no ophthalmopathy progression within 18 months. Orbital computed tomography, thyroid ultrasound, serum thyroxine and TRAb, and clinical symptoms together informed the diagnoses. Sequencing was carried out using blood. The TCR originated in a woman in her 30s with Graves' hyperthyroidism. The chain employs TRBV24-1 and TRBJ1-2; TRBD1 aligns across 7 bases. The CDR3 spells CATSDSTGEVGGYTF. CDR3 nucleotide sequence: TGTGCCACCAGTGATTCCACAGGGGAGGTCGGTGGCTACACCTTC.